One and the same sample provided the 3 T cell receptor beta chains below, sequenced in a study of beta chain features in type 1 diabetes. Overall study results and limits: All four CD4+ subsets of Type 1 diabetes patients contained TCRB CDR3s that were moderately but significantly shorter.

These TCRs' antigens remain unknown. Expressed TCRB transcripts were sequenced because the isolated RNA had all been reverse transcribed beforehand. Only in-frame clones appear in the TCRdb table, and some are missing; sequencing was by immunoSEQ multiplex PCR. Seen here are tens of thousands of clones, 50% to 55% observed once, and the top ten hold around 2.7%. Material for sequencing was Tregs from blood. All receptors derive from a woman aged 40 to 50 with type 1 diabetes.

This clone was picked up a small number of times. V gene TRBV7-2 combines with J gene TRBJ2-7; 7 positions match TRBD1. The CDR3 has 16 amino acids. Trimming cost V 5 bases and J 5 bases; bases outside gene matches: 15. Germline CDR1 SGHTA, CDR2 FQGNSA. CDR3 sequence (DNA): TGTGCCAGCAGCCTATATAACCTACAGGGGAAGGACGAGCAGTACTTC. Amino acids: CASSLYNLQGKDEQYF.

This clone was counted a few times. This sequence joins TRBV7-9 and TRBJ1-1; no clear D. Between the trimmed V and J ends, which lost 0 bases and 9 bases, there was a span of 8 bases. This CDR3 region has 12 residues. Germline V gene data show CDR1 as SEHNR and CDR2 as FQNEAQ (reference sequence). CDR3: CASSLARGKAFF. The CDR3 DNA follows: TGTGCCAGCAGCTTAGCGCGAGGGAAAGCTTTCTTT.

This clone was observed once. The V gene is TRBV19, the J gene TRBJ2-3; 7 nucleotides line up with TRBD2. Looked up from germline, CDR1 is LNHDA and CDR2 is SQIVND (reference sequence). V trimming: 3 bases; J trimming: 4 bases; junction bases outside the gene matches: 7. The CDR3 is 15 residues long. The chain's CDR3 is CASSMRGKGPDTQYF. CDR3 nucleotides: TGTGCCAGTAGTATGCGGGGGAAGGGCCCAGATACGCAGTATTTT.